The next 5 T cell receptor beta chains were all read from a single sample in a study of blood T cell repertoires in COVID-19. Clones were read by immunoSEQ multiplex PCR, and TCRdb kept only the in-frame ones, dropping some. Among around 120,000 clones listed, 78% were seen once. The specimen was peripheral blood. These receptors came from a man aged 65 to 79 with acute or convalescent COVID-19.

The V gene is TRBV19, the J gene TRBJ2-7, with 7 bases aligning to TRBD1. This CDR3 comprises 15 residues. Unmatched junction bases numbered 13, after V lost 8 bases and J lost 3 bases. CDR1 is LNHDA and CDR2 is SQIVND in the germline V gene (reference sequence). The CDR3 loop reads CASAYRDSPVYEQYF. CDR3 sequence (DNA): TGTGCCAGTGCCTACCGGGACAGCCCTGTCTACGAGCAGTACTTC.

The chain carries TRBV4-1 and TRBJ2-5, with no clear D. V dropped 1 base and J dropped 5 bases, with 11 bases sitting between them. Germline assignment: CDR1 MGHRA and CDR2 YSYEKL. The CDR3 has 14 amino acids. The CDR3 DNA sequence: TGCGCCAGCAGCCAAGCTTCCAGACTGGAGACCCAGTACTTC. Protein sequence: CASSQASRLETQYF.

The V and J genes are TRBV28 and TRBJ2-7; 7 positions match TRBD1. Per the germline V gene, CDR1 is MDHEN and CDR2 is SYDVKM. This CDR3 is built from 14 residues. V shed 5 bases and J 2 bases; nucleotides not matched to a gene: 6. As DNA, the CDR3 is TGTGCCAGCAGTCGGCCAGGGACAGCCTACGAGCAGTACTTC. Its translation is CASSRPGTAYEQYF.

The chain uses TRBV25-1 and TRBJ2-5; 9 bases fit TRBD1. The V and J ends lost 1 base and 2 bases, in that order; junction bases with no gene match: 11. Germline V gene sequence: CDR1 MGHDK, CDR2 SYGVNS. The CDR3 consists of 18 residues. The CDR3 DNA sequence: TGTGCCAGCAGTGAATCTGCGGGATGGACAGGGGAGCAAGAGACCCAGTACTTC. This encodes CASSESAGWTGEQETQYF.

CDR3 amino acids: CASSYDQAGELFF. The CDR3 DNA is TGTGCCAGCAGTTACGATCAGGCCGGGGAGCTGTTTTTT. V gene TRBV6-2 or TRBV6-3 combines with J gene TRBJ2-2, with D hard to call. The CDR3 has 13 amino acids. The V and J ends lost 2 bases and 6 bases respectively, with 7 bases between them. Germline V CDR1 and CDR2: MNHEY, SVGEGT.